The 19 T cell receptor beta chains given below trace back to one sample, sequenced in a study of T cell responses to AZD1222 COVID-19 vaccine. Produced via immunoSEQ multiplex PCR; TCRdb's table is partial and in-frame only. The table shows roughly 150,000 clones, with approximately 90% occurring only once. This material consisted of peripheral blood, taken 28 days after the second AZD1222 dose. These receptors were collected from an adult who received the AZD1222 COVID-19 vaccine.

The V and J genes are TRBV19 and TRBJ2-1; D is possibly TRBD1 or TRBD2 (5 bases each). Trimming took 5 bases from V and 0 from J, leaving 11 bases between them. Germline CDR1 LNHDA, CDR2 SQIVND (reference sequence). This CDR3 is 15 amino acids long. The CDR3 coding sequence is TGTGCCAGTAGTTCAGCGAGGGGCTCCTACAATGAGCAGTTCTTC. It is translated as CASSSARGSYNEQFF.

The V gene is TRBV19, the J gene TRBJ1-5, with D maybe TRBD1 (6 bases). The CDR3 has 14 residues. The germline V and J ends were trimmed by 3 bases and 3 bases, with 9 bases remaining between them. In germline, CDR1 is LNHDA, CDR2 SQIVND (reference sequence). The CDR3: CASSMDRANQPQHF. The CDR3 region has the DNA TGTGCCAGTAGTATGGACAGAGCCAATCAGCCCCAGCATTTT.

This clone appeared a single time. The CDR3, as DNA: TGTGCCAGCAGGATAACAGGGGGCTCACCCCTCCACTTT. It is translated as CASRITGGSPLHF. The chain couples TRBV2 to TRBJ1-6; 9 bases are shared with TRBD1. Trimming removed 6 bases from V and 10 bases from J; junction bases left unmatched: 4. This CDR3 region has 13 residues. Looked up from germline, CDR1 is SNHLY and CDR2 is FYNNEI. The full variable domain, in which reference TRBV2 and TRBJ1-6 provide the parts outside the CDR3, is EPEVTQTPSHQVTQMGQEVILRCVPISNHLYFYWYRQILGQKVEFLVSFYNNEISEKSEIFDDQFSVERPDGSNFTLKIRSTKLEDSAMYFCASRITGGSPLHFGNGTRLTVT.

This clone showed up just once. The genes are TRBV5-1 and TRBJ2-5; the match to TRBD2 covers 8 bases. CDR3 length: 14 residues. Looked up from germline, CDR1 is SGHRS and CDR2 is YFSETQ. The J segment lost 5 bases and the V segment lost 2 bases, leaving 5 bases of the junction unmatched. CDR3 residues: CASSLGTSMETQYF. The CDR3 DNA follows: TGCGCCAGCAGCTTAGGGACTAGTATGGAGACCCAGTACTTC.

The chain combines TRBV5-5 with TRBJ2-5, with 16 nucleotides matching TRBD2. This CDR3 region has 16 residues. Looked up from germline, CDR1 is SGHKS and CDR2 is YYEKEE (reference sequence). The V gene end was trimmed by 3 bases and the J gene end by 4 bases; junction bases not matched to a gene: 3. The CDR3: CASSSGTSGRGETQYF. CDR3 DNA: TGTGCCAGCAGCTCCGGGACTAGCGGGAGGGGAGAGACCCAGTACTTC.

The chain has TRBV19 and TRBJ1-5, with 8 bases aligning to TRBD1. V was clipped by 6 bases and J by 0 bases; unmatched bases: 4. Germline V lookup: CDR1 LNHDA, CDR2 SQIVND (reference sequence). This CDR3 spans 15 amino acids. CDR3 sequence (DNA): TGTGCCAGTAGGCGGGACAGGTATAGCAATCAGCCCCAGCATTTT. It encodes CASRRDRYSNQPQHF.

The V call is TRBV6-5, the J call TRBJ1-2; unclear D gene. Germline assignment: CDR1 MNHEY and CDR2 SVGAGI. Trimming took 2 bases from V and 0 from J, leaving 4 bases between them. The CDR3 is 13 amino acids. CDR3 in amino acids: CASSYSANYGYTF. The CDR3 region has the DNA TGTGCCAGCAGTTACAGCGCTAACTATGGCTACACCTTC.

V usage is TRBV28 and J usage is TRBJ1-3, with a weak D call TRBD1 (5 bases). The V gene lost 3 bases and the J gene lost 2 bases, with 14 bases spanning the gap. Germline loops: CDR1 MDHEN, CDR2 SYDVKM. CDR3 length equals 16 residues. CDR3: CASSLGSRGAGNTIYF. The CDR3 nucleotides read TGTGCCAGCAGTTTGGGGTCACGGGGGGCTGGAAACACCATATATTTT.

The CDR3 loop is CASSELTGASEAFF. The CDR3 nucleotides are TGTGCCAGCTCAGAGTTGACAGGAGCCTCTGAAGCTTTCTTT. V usage is TRBV18 and J usage is TRBJ1-1, with D perhaps TRBD1 (6 bases). There are 14 residues in the CDR3. Trimming took off 5 bases at V and 6 bases at J, with 16 bases between the two ends. CDR1 and CDR2 (germline): KGHSH, LQKENI.

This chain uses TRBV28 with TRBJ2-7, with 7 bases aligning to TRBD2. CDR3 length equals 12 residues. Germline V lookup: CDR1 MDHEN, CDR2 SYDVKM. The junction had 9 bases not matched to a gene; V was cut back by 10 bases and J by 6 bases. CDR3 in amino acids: CATIRLAGEQYF. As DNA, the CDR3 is TGTGCCACCATCCGACTAGCTGGCGAGCAGTACTTC.

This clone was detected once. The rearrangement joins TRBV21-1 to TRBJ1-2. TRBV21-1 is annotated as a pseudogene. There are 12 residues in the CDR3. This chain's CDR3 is CASSKGSYGYTF. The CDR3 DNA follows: TGTGCCAGCAGCAAGGGTTCCTATGGCTACACCTTC.

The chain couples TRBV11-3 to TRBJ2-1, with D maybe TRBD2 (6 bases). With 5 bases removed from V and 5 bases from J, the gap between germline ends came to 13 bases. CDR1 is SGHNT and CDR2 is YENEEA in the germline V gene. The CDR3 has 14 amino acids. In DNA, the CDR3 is TGTGCCAGCAGCATCCGGGAGAAAGACAATGAGCAGTTCTTC. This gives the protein CASSIREKDNEQFF.

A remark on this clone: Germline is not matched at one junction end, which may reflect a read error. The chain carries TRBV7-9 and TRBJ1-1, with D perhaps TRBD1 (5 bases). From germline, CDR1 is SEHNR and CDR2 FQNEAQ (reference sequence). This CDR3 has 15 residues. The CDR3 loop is CAHRSREGLNTEAFF. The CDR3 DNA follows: TGTGCCCACAGGAGTAGGGAAGGGCTAAACACCGAAGCTTTCTTT.

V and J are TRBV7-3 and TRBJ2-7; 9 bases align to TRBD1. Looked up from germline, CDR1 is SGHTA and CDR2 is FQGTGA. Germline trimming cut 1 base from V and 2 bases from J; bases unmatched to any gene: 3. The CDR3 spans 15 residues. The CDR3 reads CASSLMGQGTYEQYF. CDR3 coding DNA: TGTGCCAGCAGCTTAATGGGACAGGGAACCTACGAGCAGTACTTC. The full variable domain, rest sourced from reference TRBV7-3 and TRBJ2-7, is GAGVSQTPSNKVTEKGKYVELRCDPISGHTALYWYRQSLGQGPEFLIYFQGTGAADDSGLPNDRFFAVRPEGSVSTLKIQRTERGDSAVYLCASSLMGQGTYEQYFGPGTRLTVT.

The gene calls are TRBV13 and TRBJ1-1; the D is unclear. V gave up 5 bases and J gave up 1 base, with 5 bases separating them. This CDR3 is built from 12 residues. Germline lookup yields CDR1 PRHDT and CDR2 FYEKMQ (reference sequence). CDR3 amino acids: CASSQGNTEAFF. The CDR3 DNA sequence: TGTGCCAGCAGCCAAGGGAACACTGAAGCTTTCTTT.

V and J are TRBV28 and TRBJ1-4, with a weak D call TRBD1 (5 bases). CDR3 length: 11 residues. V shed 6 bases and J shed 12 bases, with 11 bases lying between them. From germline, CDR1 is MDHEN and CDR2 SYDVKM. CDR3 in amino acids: CASSLLGELFF. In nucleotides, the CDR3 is TGTGCCAGCAGCCTTTTGGGGGAACTGTTTTTT.

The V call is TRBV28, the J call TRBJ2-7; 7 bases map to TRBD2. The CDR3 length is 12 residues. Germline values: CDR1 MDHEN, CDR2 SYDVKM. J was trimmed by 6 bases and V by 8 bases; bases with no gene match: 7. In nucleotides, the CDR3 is TGTGCCAGCTCGAGTGGGGGGGTCGAGCAGTACTTC. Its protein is CASSSGGVEQYF.

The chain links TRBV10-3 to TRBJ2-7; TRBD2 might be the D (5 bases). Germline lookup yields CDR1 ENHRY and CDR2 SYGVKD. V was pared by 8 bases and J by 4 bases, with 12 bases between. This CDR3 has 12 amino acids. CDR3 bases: TGTGCCATCTCCGAACTAGATTACGAGCAGTACTTC. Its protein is CAISELDYEQYF.

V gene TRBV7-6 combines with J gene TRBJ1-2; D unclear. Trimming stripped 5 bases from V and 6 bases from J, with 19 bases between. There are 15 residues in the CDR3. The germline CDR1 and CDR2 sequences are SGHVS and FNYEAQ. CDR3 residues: CASSQEGPRVDGYTF. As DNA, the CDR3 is TGTGCCAGCAGCCAAGAGGGTCCGAGGGTGGATGGCTACACCTTC.